These 28 T cell receptor beta chains were sequenced from one sample in a study of CD8+ T cells in alopecia areata. Once RNA had been extracted, it was reverse transcribed into cDNA to act as the sequencing template. TCRdb's copy holds only in-frame clones and misses some; the assay was immunoSEQ multiplex PCR. The repertoire consists of approximately 61,000 clones, with around 96% occurring once and the leading ten covering roughly 25%. Material: CD8+ T cells sorted from blood, obtained at week 0. Receptors were obtained from a human donor with alopecia areata.

The J gene is TRBJ1-1, the V gene TRBV7-9; D remains ambiguous. V dropped 5 bases and J dropped 0 bases, with 7 bases sitting between them. Looked up from germline, CDR1 is SEHNR and CDR2 is FQNEAQ (reference sequence). The CDR3 contains 13 residues. Written as DNA, the CDR3 is TGTGCCAGCAGCATGACGGTGAACACTGAAGCTTTCTTT. This codes for CASSMTVNTEAFF. Using reference TRBV7-9 and TRBJ1-1 for the parts outside the CDR3, the full variable domain is DTGVSQNPRHKITKRGQNVTFRCDPISEHNRLYWYRQTLGQGPEFLTYFQNEAQLEKSRLLSDRFSAERPKGSFSTLEIQRTEQGDSAMYLCASSMTVNTEAFFGQGTRLTVV.

The V and J genes are TRBV29-1 and TRBJ1-1; no firm D call. The V and J ends lost 0 bases and 8 bases respectively, with 7 bases between them. This CDR3 has 11 residues. Germline-derived CDR1 and CDR2 are SQVTM and ANQGSEA. CDR3 DNA sequence: TGCAGCGTTGAAGATTTCGGCGAAGCTTTCTTT. This codes for CSVEDFGEAFF.

V usage is TRBV7-2 and J usage is TRBJ2-5, with D possibly matching TRBD2 (5 bases). The germline V and J ends were trimmed by 5 bases and 1 base, with 14 bases remaining between them. The CDR3 runs 15 residues. CDR1 is SGHTA and CDR2 is FQGNSA in the germline V gene. CDR3 protein: CASSLVASIQETQYF. The CDR3 bases are TGTGCCAGCAGCCTCGTCGCTAGCATCCAAGAGACCCAGTACTTC.

The rearrangement uses TRBV19 and TRBJ2-7; maybe TRBD1 (6 bases). The CDR3 loop spans 15 amino acids. CDR1 LNHDA and CDR2 SQIVND come from the germline V gene (reference sequence). V was trimmed by 6 bases and J by 2 bases, leaving 17 bases between them. CDR3 loop: CASSDGQSSAYEQYF. CDR3 DNA: TGTGCCAGTAGCGACGGACAGTCTTCAGCCTACGAGCAGTACTTC. The full variable domain, completed using reference TRBV19 and TRBJ2-7, is DGGITQSPKYLFRKEGQNVTLSCEQNLNHDAMYWYRQDPGQGLRLIYYSQIVNDFQKGDIAEGYSVSREKKESFPLTVTSAQKNPTAFYLCASSDGQSSAYEQYFGPGTRLTVT.

The chain uses TRBV11-2 and TRBJ2-7, with D possibly being TRBD1 (5 bases). V was shortened by 0 bases and J by 0 bases, with 9 bases between the two germline ends. Germline CDR1 is SGHAT and CDR2 is FQNNGV. The CDR3 extends over 15 amino acids. The CDR3 reads CASSLEPDSSYEQYF. The CDR3 DNA is TGTGCCAGCAGCTTAGAACCTGACAGCTCCTACGAGCAGTACTTC.

V usage is TRBV27 and J usage is TRBJ2-7, with D tentatively TRBD1 (6 bases). CDR1 and CDR2 from the germline V gene are MNHEY and SMNVEV (reference sequence). The CDR3 has 14 residues. Trimming stripped 5 bases from V and 0 bases from J, with 11 bases between. CDR3 loop: CASSPKGVSYEQYF. The CDR3, as DNA: TGTGCCAGCAGTCCCAAGGGGGTCTCCTACGAGCAGTACTTC.

The chain couples TRBV5-1 to TRBJ2-7; TRBD1 is a possible D gene (6 bases). The CDR3 length is 14 residues. Trimming took off 0 bases at V and 3 bases at J, with 10 bases between the two ends. Looked up from germline, CDR1 is SGHRS and CDR2 is YFSETQ. The CDR3 region is CASSLDGTYYEQYF. In DNA, the CDR3 is TGCGCCAGCAGCTTGGATGGGACATACTACGAGCAGTACTTC.

This clone was seen only once. This chain connects TRBV27 to TRBJ2-3; D perhaps matches TRBD1 (5 bases). V shed 7 bases and J shed 3 bases, with 14 bases lying between them. The CDR3 has 14 amino acids. Looked up from germline, CDR1 is MNHEY and CDR2 is SMNVEV (reference sequence). The CDR3 DNA reads as TGTGCCAGCAAACAGGATCTTAGGACAGATACGCAGTATTTT. This codes for CASKQDLRTDTQYF.

V and J are TRBV4-2 and TRBJ1-2; the match to TRBD1 covers 9 bases. The V and J ends lost 3 bases and 8 bases, in that order; junction bases with no gene match: 7. The CDR3 is made up of 14 amino acids. The germline gives CDR1 LGHNA, CDR2 YNFKEQ. The CDR3 sequence is CASSQDTGGLGYTF. The CDR3 region has the DNA TGTGCCAGCAGCCAGGATACAGGGGGCTTGGGCTACACCTTC.

J is TRBJ2-1 and V is TRBV6-5, with D possibly TRBD1 on 6 matching bases. The CDR3 is made up of 13 amino acids. The germline V and J ends were trimmed by 2 bases and 10 bases, with 12 bases remaining between them. Per the germline V gene, CDR1 is MNHEY and CDR2 is SVGAGI. This CDR3 is CASSYAQGGEQFF. As DNA, the CDR3 is TGTGCCAGCAGTTACGCACAGGGCGGCGAGCAGTTCTTC.

V and J are TRBV6-1 and TRBJ1-4, with 9 bases identical to TRBD1. Trimming cost V 3 bases and J 4 bases; bases outside gene matches: 0. Germline CDR1 MNHNS, CDR2 SASEGT. This CDR3 region has 14 residues. For the CDR3, the DNA is TGTGCCAGCAGTGAGGGACAGGGTAATGAAAAACTGTTTTTT. The encoded protein is CASSEGQGNEKLFF.

This sequence joins TRBV7-8 and TRBJ2-3; 10 nucleotides align to TRBD2. This CDR3 region has 15 residues. CDR1 SGHVS and CDR2 FQNEAQ come from the germline V gene. V lost 6 bases to trimming and J lost 6 bases; unmatched junction nucleotides: 9. The CDR3 coding sequence is TGTGCCAGCAGTCCAACTAGCGGGGTTACTGATACGCAGTATTTT. It encodes CASSPTSGVTDTQYF. Full variable domain (outside the CDR3, taken from reference TRBV7-8 and TRBJ2-3): GAGVSQSPRYKVAKRGQDVALRCDPISGHVSLFWYQQALGQGPEFLTYFQNEAQLDKSGLPSDRFFAERPEGSVSTLKIQRTQQEDSAVYLCASSPTSGVTDTQYFGPGTRLTVL.

The genes are TRBV7-9 and TRBJ2-7, with 8 nucleotides matching TRBD1. Germline V gene sequence: CDR1 SEHNR, CDR2 FQNEAQ (reference sequence). The CDR3 covers 14 residues. V lost 5 bases and J lost 2; bases outside the gene matches: 5. The CDR3: CASSPGTGAYEQYF. CDR3 DNA sequence: TGTGCCAGCAGCCCTGGGACAGGAGCCTACGAGCAGTACTTC.

The V and J genes are TRBV2 and TRBJ2-1, with D maybe TRBD2 (5 bases). CDR1 SNHLY and CDR2 FYNNEI come from the germline V gene. Trimming left V 1 base short and J 9 bases short, with 7 bases between. The CDR3 is 12 residues long. The CDR3 region has the DNA TGTGCCAGCAGTGAAGAAGGGAGTGAGCAGTTCTTC. It encodes CASSEEGSEQFF.

This chain links TRBV6-5 with TRBJ2-3; D is possibly TRBD1 (6 bases). There are 14 residues in the CDR3. Germline-derived CDR1 and CDR2 are MNHEY and SVGAGI. V lost 5 bases, J lost 2 bases, and 11 bases lay in between. CDR3 bases: TGTGCCAGCAGTCCCCGGACAGACACAGATACGCAGTATTTT. Amino acids: CASSPRTDTDTQYF.

V and J are TRBV7-2 and TRBJ2-7; D is undetermined. The germline V gene has CDR1 SGHTA and CDR2 FQGNSA. V dropped 6 bases and J dropped 2 bases, with 8 bases sitting between them. This CDR3 is built from 12 residues. The CDR3, as DNA: TGTGCCAGCAGTCGATCGGCCTACGAGCAGTACTTC. It specifies CASSRSAYEQYF.

The rearrangement links TRBV29-1 to TRBJ2-1, with D perhaps matching TRBD2 (5 bases). From germline, CDR1 is SQVTM and CDR2 ANQGSEA. Trimming took 3 bases from V and 10 from J, leaving 7 bases between them. The CDR3 is 10 residues long. The CDR3 DNA reads TGCAGCGTTGATCGAGGGGAGCAGTTCTTC. This encodes CSVDRGEQFF.

This chain links TRBV19 with TRBJ2-1; D remains ambiguous. Trimming left V 7 bases short and J 0 bases short, with 13 bases between. The CDR3 spans 15 residues. Per germline, CDR1 LNHDA and CDR2 SQIVND (reference sequence). CDR3 sequence: CASKQGLSSYNEQFF. CDR3 bases: TGTGCCAGTAAGCAAGGTCTCAGCTCCTACAATGAGCAGTTCTTC.

The CDR3 loop is CASSPPPTHSYEQYF. CDR3 sequence (DNA): TGCGCCAGCAGTCCCCCCCCGACTCACTCCTACGAGCAGTACTTC. The rearrangement joins TRBV23-1 to TRBJ2-7; D is undetermined. TRBV23-1 is classed as an ORF, of uncertain function. The CDR3 is made up of 15 amino acids. Deletions cut 4 bases from V and 0 bases from J, with 13 bases between.

The J gene is TRBJ2-3, the V gene TRBV4-2; D remains unclear. In germline, CDR1 is LGHNA, CDR2 YNFKEQ. CDR3 length: 13 residues. V lost 2 bases and J 4 bases, leaving 7 bases between the germline ends. CDR3 residues: CASSQRLADTQYF. CDR3 nucleotide sequence: TGTGCCAGCAGCCAACGGCTAGCAGATACGCAGTATTTT.

A few counts support this clone. Written as DNA, the CDR3 is TGTGCCAGCAGTGGGATTAGCGGGGCGACCTACGAGCAGTACTTC. It yields the protein CASSGISGATYEQYF. V is TRBV27 and J is TRBJ2-7; 8 positions agree with TRBD2. J gave up 2 bases and V 5 bases, and 8 bases lay outside the gene matches. Germline V gene lookup returns CDR1 MNHEY and CDR2 SMNVEV (reference sequence). This CDR3 comprises 15 residues.

This chain links TRBV10-3 with TRBJ2-7; possible D gene TRBD1, 7 bases. The CDR3 loop spans 13 amino acids. Looked up from germline, CDR1 is ENHRY and CDR2 is SYGVKD. V was clipped by 8 bases and J by 6 bases, with 17 bases between them. DNA of the CDR3: TGTGCCATCCCAGGGGGGAAACCGGGCGAGCAGTACTTC. It encodes CAIPGGKPGEQYF.

The genes are TRBV2 and TRBJ2-3, with D unresolved. The V gene lost 1 base and the J gene lost 5 bases, with 4 bases spanning the gap. Germline V gene lookup returns CDR1 SNHLY and CDR2 FYNNEI. The CDR3 has 12 residues. The CDR3 DNA reads as TGTGCCAGCAGTGAAGATGGAGATACGCAGTATTTT. Protein product: CASSEDGDTQYF.

This clone was seen only once. This chain links TRBV30 with TRBJ1-1; no reliable D call. Trimming left V 3 bases short and J 2 bases short, with 7 bases between. Germline V lookup: CDR1 GTSNPN, CDR2 SVGIG (reference sequence). This CDR3 spans 12 amino acids. The CDR3 coding sequence is TGTGCCTGGAGGTGGGGAAACACTGAAGCTTTCTTT. This codes for CAWRWGNTEAFF.

The genes are TRBV6-6 and TRBJ1-2, with no clear D. Trimming shortened V by 5 bases and J by 5 bases, and 9 bases separated the two germline ends. The germline gives CDR1 MNHNY, CDR2 SVGAGI (reference sequence). CDR3 length equals 12 residues. CDR3 sequence: CASSAGEYGYTF. The CDR3 DNA reads TGTGCCAGCAGTGCCGGGGAATATGGCTACACCTTC.

This clone was detected once. The rearrangement joins TRBV4-3 to TRBJ1-2; D gene uncertain. Germline V lookup: CDR1 LGHNA, CDR2 YSLEER. The CDR3 contains 14 residues. With 0 bases removed from V and 8 bases from J, the gap between germline ends came to 13 bases. The CDR3 nucleotides read TGCGCCAGCAGCCAAGACGTCGGCAATCGGGGCTACACCTTC. It yields the protein CASSQDVGNRGYTF.

V and J are TRBV4-1 and TRBJ1-6; 7 bases are shared with TRBD1. This CDR3 region has 15 residues. V shed 0 bases and J 10 bases; nucleotides not matched to a gene: 6. In germline, CDR1 is MGHRA, CDR2 YSYEKL. This CDR3 is CASSQDTGADSPLHF. The CDR3 bases are TGCGCCAGCAGCCAAGATACAGGGGCTGACTCACCCCTCCACTTT.

The rearrangement joins TRBV6-5 to TRBJ2-7, with D uncertain. This CDR3 has 13 residues. Germline V gene data show CDR1 as MNHEY and CDR2 as SVGAGI. Trimming removed 2 bases from V and 7 bases from J, with 12 bases in between. The CDR3 coding sequence is TGTGCCAGCAGTTACACCGGGCTACGAGAGCAGTACTTC. Translated: CASSYTGLREQYF.